These 29 T cell receptor beta chains originate from one sample sequenced in a study of early T cells in non-severe SARS-CoV-2 infection. TCRdb itself ran the 5' RACE reads through MiXCR, one entry per CDR3 protein. Of 60,000 to 75,000 distinct CDR3 sequences listed, 4% to 6% are singletons. The sample consisted of whole blood, taken at baseline. The receptor set was obtained from an adult who was a healthcare worker with PCR-confirmed SARS-CoV-2 infection or an uninfected control (not recorded which). The donor label of this sample is uncertain.

This clonotype was counted once. At one end the junction does not follow the germline gene, possibly because of a read error. The gene calls are TRBV10-3 and TRBJ2-7, with D tentatively TRBD1 or TRBD2 (5 bases each). CDR3 size: 13 residues. Germline CDR1 is ENHRY and CDR2 is SYGVKD. This CDR3 is CTISESRGAEQYF. The CDR3 DNA sequence: TGTACCATCAGTGAGTCGAGAGGGGCCGAGCAGTACTTC.

The J gene is TRBJ1-6, the V gene TRBV9, with D tentatively TRBD1 (6 bases). The V gene lost 1 base and the J gene lost 9 bases, with 17 bases spanning the gap. Germline CDR1 and CDR2: SGDLS and YYNGEE. CDR3 length: 16 amino acids. CDR3 protein: CASSVSTAGGSSPLHF. The CDR3 bases are TGTGCCAGCAGCGTATCAACTGCGGGGGGCAGTTCACCCCTCCACTTT.

This clonotype was detected many times. The CDR3 loop is CASRMRGQGGTEAFF. In DNA form, the CDR3 reads TGTGCCAGCAGGATGAGAGGACAGGGTGGCACTGAAGCTTTCTTT. V is TRBV27 and J is TRBJ1-1; 8 bases match TRBD1. Germline assignment: CDR1 MNHEY and CDR2 SMNVEV (reference sequence). The CDR3 runs 15 residues. Trimming cost V 6 bases and J 4 bases; bases outside gene matches: 10.

This clonotype was detected ten times or more. The rearrangement links TRBV7-2 to TRBJ2-7; D is uncertain. Trimming shortened V by 4 bases and J by 3 bases, and 7 bases separated the two germline ends. CDR3 length equals 12 residues. Germline lookup yields CDR1 SGHTA and CDR2 FQGNSA. CDR3 DNA sequence: TGTGCCAGCAGCTCAATTAGCTACGAGCAGTACTTC. Protein product: CASSSISYEQYF.

This clonotype was observed at least ten times. J is TRBJ2-2 and V is TRBV28; possibly TRBD1 or TRBD2 for D (5 bases each). The germline gives CDR1 MDHEN, CDR2 SYDVKM. V gave up 4 bases and J gave up 3 bases, with 24 bases separating them. CDR3 length: 19 amino acids. The CDR3 nucleotides read TGTGCCAGCAGTTCCACCGGGACGGAGAGGATATCGGACACCGGGGAGCTGTTTTTT. This translates into CASSSTGTERISDTGELFF. Combining the CDR3 with reference TRBV28 and TRBJ2-2 gives the whole variable domain DVKVTQSSRYLVKRTGEKVFLECVQDMDHENMFWYRQDPGLGLRLIYFSYDVKMKEKGDIPEGYSVSREKKERFSLILESASTNQTSMYLCASSSTGTERISDTGELFFGEGSRLTVL.

The V gene is TRBV2, the J gene TRBJ1-4; perhaps TRBD1 as D (6 bases). V gave up 7 bases and J gave up 6 bases, with 12 bases separating them. CDR1 is SNHLY and CDR2 is FYNNEI in the germline V gene. CDR3 size: 13 residues. The CDR3 sequence is CASTRDIDEKLFF. CDR3 bases: TGTGCCAGCACCCGGGACATCGATGAAAAACTGTTTTTT.

This clonotype was seen ten or more times. The chain joins TRBV6-6 to TRBJ2-7; no definite D call. Trimming pared 5 bases from V and 4 bases from J, leaving 6 bases between. The CDR3 length is 11 residues. Germline CDR1 MNHNY, CDR2 SVGAGI (reference sequence). The CDR3 DNA reads TGTGCCAGCAGTACCCAATACGAGCAGTACTTC. Translation: CASSTQYEQYF.

This clonotype came up many times. The rearrangement links TRBV11-2 to TRBJ1-5; 7 bases map to TRBD1. The germline CDR1 and CDR2 sequences are SGHAT and FQNNGV. This CDR3 has 14 residues. V lost 3 bases and J lost 1; bases outside the gene matches: 0. The CDR3 nucleotides are TGTGCCAGCAGCTTGGGACAGAGCAATCAGCCCCAGCATTTT. Its translation: CASSLGQSNQPQHF.

This clonotype turned up a few times. This sequence joins TRBV11-2 and TRBJ1-1, with D possibly matching TRBD1 (6 bases). V gave up 6 bases and J gave up 0 bases, with 14 bases separating them. The CDR3 is 15 residues long. The germline V gene has CDR1 SGHAT and CDR2 FQNNGV. The CDR3 bases are TGTGCCAGCAGTAGGGGGGGATTCATGAACACTGAAGCTTTCTTT. It codes for CASSRGGFMNTEAFF.

This clonotype was counted ten times or more. The chain uses TRBV20-1 and TRBJ2-1; weak D call: TRBD2 (6 bases). This CDR3 is built from 13 residues. Per the germline V gene, CDR1 is DFQATT and CDR2 is SNEGSKA (reference sequence). Trimming pared 5 bases from V and 10 bases from J, leaving 18 bases between. In DNA, the CDR3 is TGCAGTGCTCTCGGGGGTACGGGCGAGGAGCAGTTCTTC. Protein sequence: CSALGGTGEEQFF.

This clonotype appeared a few times. V usage is TRBV3-1 and J usage is TRBJ2-4; no definite D call. The CDR3 extends over 13 amino acids. V lost 2 bases, J lost 8 bases, and 10 bases lay in between. Germline V gives CDR1 LGHDT, CDR2 YNNKEL (reference sequence). The CDR3 loop reads CASSQMTRDIQYF. The CDR3, as DNA: TGTGCCAGCAGCCAAATGACAAGAGACATTCAGTACTTC.

This clonotype came up many times. CDR3 coding DNA: TGTGCCAGCAGCCCCGGGACAGATGTTTACAATGAGCAGTTCTTC. As protein: CASSPGTDVYNEQFF. The chain recombines TRBV3-1 with TRBJ2-1; 7 bases match TRBD1. This CDR3 contains 15 residues. Germline V lookup: CDR1 LGHDT, CDR2 YNNKEL (reference sequence). Trimming at V came to 4 bases and at J to 4 bases, leaving 7 bases not matched to a gene.

This clonotype came up many times. The CDR3 DNA reads TGCAGTGCCGCTGCTACCGGGGTAGTCTCCTATAATTCACCCCTCCACTTT. Translating it yields CSAAATGVVSYNSPLHF. J is TRBJ1-6 and V is TRBV20-1, with D unclear. Between the trimmed V and J ends, which lost 6 bases and 0 bases, there was a span of 18 bases. CDR3 length equals 17 residues. Germline lookup yields CDR1 DFQATT and CDR2 SNEGSKA (reference sequence).

This clonotype has ten or more counts. The gene calls are TRBV20-1 and TRBJ2-2; the D is unclear. Germline-derived CDR1 and CDR2 are DFQATT and SNEGSKA (reference sequence). The CDR3 length is 13 residues. V dropped 5 bases and J dropped 7 bases, with 14 bases sitting between them. The CDR3 DNA follows: TGCAGTGCTGCCCCGGTCTCGAGCGGGGAGCTGTTTTTT. This gives the protein CSAAPVSSGELFF.

This clonotype was recorded at least ten times. J is TRBJ2-7 and V is TRBV6-5, with 10 bases identical to TRBD1. Germline V gives CDR1 MNHEY, CDR2 SVGAGI. The CDR3 sequence is 17 residues long. Losses at the gene ends were 4 bases for V and 1 base for J; bases not matched to a gene: 10. CDR3 protein: CASSSPRRDRGSYEQYF. The CDR3, as DNA: TGTGCCAGCAGTTCACCCCGCCGGGACAGGGGTTCCTACGAGCAGTACTTC.

This clonotype was seen ten or more times. The gene calls are TRBV12-3 or TRBV12-4 and TRBJ2-1; 11 bases fit TRBD2. V shed 6 bases, J shed 8 bases, and the junction held 12 bases outside the gene matches. This CDR3 comprises 16 residues. CDR3 DNA: TGTGCCAGCAGCGCCAATCCTAGCGGGGGGCTACATGAGCAGTTCTTC. This gives the protein CASSANPSGGLHEQFF.

This clonotype turned up a few times. The chain links TRBV14 to TRBJ2-5, with 9 nucleotides matching TRBD2. V was pared by 3 bases and J by 5 bases, with 7 bases of the junction left unmatched. The germline V gene encodes CDR1 SGHDN and CDR2 FVKESK. The CDR3 is 15 residues long. CDR3 in DNA: TGTGCCAGCAGCCAGTTAGCGGGGGATTTGGAGACCCAGTACTTC. Amino acids: CASSQLAGDLETQYF. The full variable domain, in which reference TRBV14 and TRBJ2-5 provide the parts outside the CDR3, is EAGVTQFPSHSVIEKGQTVTLRCDPISGHDNLYWYRRVMGKEIKFLLHFVKESKQDESGMPNNRFLAERTGGTYSTLKVQPAELEDSGVYFCASSQLAGDLETQYFGPGTRLLVL.

This clonotype has a handful of counts. The gene calls are TRBV19 and TRBJ1-5, with 7 bases lining up with TRBD1. V shed 1 base and J 9 bases; nucleotides not matched to a gene: 6. The CDR3 totals 14 residues. CDR1 and CDR2 from the germline V gene are LNHDA and SQIVND (reference sequence). CDR3: CASSIGDRSAPQHF. The DNA of the CDR3 is TGTGCCAGTAGTATAGGGGACAGATCTGCGCCCCAGCATTTT.

Concerning this clonotype itself: This may arise from a read error, as a much more abundant clone is one base away. The chain combines TRBV12-3 or TRBV12-4 with TRBJ1-2; 7 bases are shared with TRBD1. This CDR3 contains 14 residues. Trimming removed 5 bases from V and 2 bases from J; junction bases left unmatched: 5. The CDR3 nucleotides read TGTGCCAGCAGTCTCGGGACAGAGAACTATGGCTACACCTTC. It codes for CASSLGTENYGYTF.

In this sample, this clonotype turned up many times. The gene calls are TRBV15 and TRBJ2-1; D is unresolved. Trimming took off 3 bases at V and 0 bases at J, with 9 bases between the two ends. CDR1 LNHNV and CDR2 YYDKDF come from the germline V gene (reference sequence). This CDR3 comprises 15 residues. CDR3 residues: CATSREDGSYNEQFF. In nucleotides, the CDR3 is TGTGCCACCAGCAGGGAAGACGGCTCCTACAATGAGCAGTTCTTC.

This clonotype was counted ten times or more. V usage is TRBV6-4 and J usage is TRBJ2-1; D remains unclear. Germline-derived CDR1 and CDR2 are MRHNA and SNTAGT. The length of the CDR3 is 12 residues. The ends were cut back, 5 bases at V and 8 bases at J, with 10 bases in the middle. In DNA, the CDR3 is TGTGCCAGCAGTCCCGACACACATGAGCAGTTCTTC. It codes for CASSPDTHEQFF.

This clonotype was counted many times. J is TRBJ2-5 and V is TRBV6-5; weak D call: TRBD1 (5 bases). CDR3 size: 15 residues. V was clipped by 0 bases and J by 5 bases, with 13 bases between them. Germline lookup yields CDR1 MNHEY and CDR2 SVGAGI. CDR3 protein: CASSYSNAGLETQYF. In nucleotides, the CDR3 is TGTGCCAGCAGTTACTCGAACGCAGGGTTGGAGACCCAGTACTTC.

This clonotype was detected ten times or more. This chain joins TRBV20-1 and TRBJ2-5, with 7 bases that match TRBD1. Germline CDR1 is DFQATT and CDR2 is SNEGSKA (reference sequence). Unmatched junction bases numbered 2, after V lost 3 bases and J lost 4 bases. The CDR3 spans 12 residues. The CDR3 region has the DNA TGCAGTGCTAGTTACAGGGGAGAGACCCAGTACTTC. As protein: CSASYRGETQYF.

In the case of this clonotype: The junction does not match germline at one end; this may be a read error. The chain joins TRBV13 to TRBJ2-7, with D tentatively TRBD2 (5 bases). Per germline, CDR1 PRHDT and CDR2 FYEKMQ (reference sequence). This CDR3 is 14 amino acids long. In DNA form, the CDR3 reads TGTGCCAGCAGCCCCCCGGGGAAAACCTACGAGCAGCACTTC. It is translated as CASSPPGKTYEQHF.

At least ten counts were recorded for this clonotype. The V gene is TRBV10-1, the J gene TRBJ2-5, with unresolved D. Germline V gene data show CDR1 as WNHNN and CDR2 as SYGVQD (reference sequence). The CDR3 has 14 residues. Trimming left V 0 bases short and J 1 base short, with 6 bases between. CDR3 region: CASSESTGQETQYF. Written as DNA, the CDR3 is TGCGCCAGCAGTGAGTCTACGGGCCAAGAGACCCAGTACTTC.

This clonotype was seen repeatedly, ten times or more. The chain carries TRBV12-3 or TRBV12-4 and TRBJ1-5; TRBD1 matches at 7 bases. The V segment lost 5 bases and the J segment 5 bases; nucleotides outside the gene matches: 9. The CDR3 length is 15 residues. The DNA of the CDR3 is TGTGCCAGCAGTACAGGGGCGGCTACCCATCAGCCCCAGCATTTT. Translated: CASSTGAATHQPQHF.

The rearrangement uses TRBV11-2 and TRBJ2-3; 8 bases align to TRBD1. Trimming took 1 base from V and 4 from J; bases not matched to a gene: 10. This CDR3 is built from 17 residues. The germline CDR1 and CDR2 sequences are SGHAT and FQNNGV. CDR3 nucleotides: TGTGCCAGCAGCTTAGGCCGGGACAGGAGGGGGGCAGATACGCAGTATTTT. It translates to CASSLGRDRRGADTQYF.

This clonotype was counted at least ten times. The rearrangement links TRBV7-9 to TRBJ2-5, with D perhaps matching TRBD2 (5 bases). The CDR3 contains 12 residues. Germline lookup yields CDR1 SEHNR and CDR2 FQNEAQ (reference sequence). Trimming shortened V by 5 bases and J by 9 bases, and 13 bases separated the two germline ends. CDR3 region: CASSPKAGAQYF. The CDR3 bases are TGTGCCAGCAGCCCGAAGGCCGGGGCCCAGTACTTC.

This clonotype came up a few times. The chain has TRBV5-5 and TRBJ1-5; D call uncertain. Per germline, CDR1 SGHKS and CDR2 YYEKEE (reference sequence). The V and J ends lost 2 bases and 4 bases respectively, with 10 bases between them. This CDR3 region has 14 residues. The CDR3 sequence is CASSLEQINQPQHF. CDR3 nucleotides: TGTGCCAGCAGCTTAGAACAGATTAATCAGCCCCAGCATTTT.